This T cell receptor (beta chain) is from a study of blood T cell repertoires in COVID-19. The overall study: PBMCs, B-cell-depleted T cells, or T cells were the source of the cDNA or gDNA that made up the material.

The V gene lost 0 bases and the J gene lost 3 bases, with 15 bases spanning the gap. CDR1 is MGHRA and CDR2 is YSYEKL in the germline V gene. This CDR3 has 16 amino acids. Libraries were prepared by immunoSEQ multiplex PCR; TCRdb keeps only in-frame clonotypes and omits some of them. The table has about 480,000 clones, approximately 88% seen once; the top ten hold less than 2%. Sequenced input: PBMCs or T cells enriched from blood (not recorded which). This clonotype was sampled from a middle-aged woman who had recovered from COVID-19. The chain has TRBV4-1 and TRBJ2-7; D might be TRBD1 (7 bases). The CDR3 region has the DNA TGCGCCAGCAGCCAAGATCTGTCAGGGGGGCACTACGAGCAGTACTTC. It encodes CASSQDLSGGHYEQYF.